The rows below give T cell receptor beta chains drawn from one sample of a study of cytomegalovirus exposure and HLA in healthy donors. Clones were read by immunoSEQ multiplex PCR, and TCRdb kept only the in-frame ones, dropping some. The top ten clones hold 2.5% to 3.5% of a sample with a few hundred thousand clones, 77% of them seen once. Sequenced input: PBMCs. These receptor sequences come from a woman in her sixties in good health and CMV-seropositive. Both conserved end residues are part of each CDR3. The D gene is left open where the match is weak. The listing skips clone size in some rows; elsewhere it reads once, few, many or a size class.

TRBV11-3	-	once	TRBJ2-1	CASSFTGNEQFF	TGTGCCAGCAGCTTCACAGGGAATGAGCAGTTCTTC
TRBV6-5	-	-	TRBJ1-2	CASARSQDYGYTF	TGTGCCAGCGCCAGATCGCAAGACTATGGCTACACCTTC
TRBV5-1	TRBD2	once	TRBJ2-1	CASSAGGSFGTSGGTEQFF	TGCGCCAGCAGCGCGGGGGGGTCATTTGGGACTAGCGGAGGTACGGAGCAGTTCTTC
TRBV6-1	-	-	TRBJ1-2	CASSEQGWGYTF	TGTGCCAGCAGTGAACAGGGATGGGGCTACACCTTC
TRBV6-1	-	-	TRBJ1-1	CASILLWNTEAFF	TGTGCCAGCATTCTCCTGTGGAACACTGAAGCTTTCTTT
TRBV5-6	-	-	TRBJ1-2	CASSLGQVYGYTF	TGTGCCAGCAGCTTGGGACAGGTGTATGGCTACACCTTC
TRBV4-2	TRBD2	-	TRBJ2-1	CASSQEREGSNEQFF	TGTGCCAGCAGCCAAGAGCGGGAGGGATCCAATGAGCAGTTCTTC
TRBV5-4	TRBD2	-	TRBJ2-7	CASSFWAGGHYEQYF	TGTGCCAGCAGCTTTTGGGCGGGGGGGCACTACGAGCAGTACTTC
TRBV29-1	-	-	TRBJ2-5	CSVAPGVKRAMGTQYF	TGCAGCGTCGCACCAGGGGTGAAGCGAGCCATGGGGACCCAGTACTTC
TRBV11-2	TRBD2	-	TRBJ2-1	CASKGLAGVGYNEQFF	TGTGCCAGTAAAGGACTAGCGGGAGTCGGGTACAATGAGCAGTTCTTC
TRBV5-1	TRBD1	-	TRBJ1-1	CASSFSGQGATEAFF	TGCGCCAGCAGCTTCTCTGGACAGGGGGCCACTGAAGCTTTCTTT
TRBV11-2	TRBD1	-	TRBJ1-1	CASTTRGQMNTEAFF	TGTGCAAGCACAACCCGGGGACAGATGAACACTGAAGCTTTCTTT
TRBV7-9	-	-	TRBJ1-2	CASSPASGNYGYTF	TGTGCCAGCAGCCCAGCCTCGGGTAACTATGGCTACACCTTC
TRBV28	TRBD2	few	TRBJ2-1	CASSLGLAGGPYNEQFF	TGTGCCAGCAGTTTAGGACTAGCGGGGGGCCCTTACAATGAGCAGTTCTTC
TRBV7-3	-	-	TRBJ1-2	CASSSTGSYGYTF	TGTGCCAGCAGCTCAACAGGGAGCTATGGCTACACCTTC
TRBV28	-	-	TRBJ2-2	CASSLRRTVVSGELFF	TGTGCCAGCAGTCTCCGGAGGACGGTCGTGTCCGGGGAGCTGTTTTTT
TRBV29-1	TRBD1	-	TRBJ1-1	CSVEQGANTEAFF	TGCAGCGTTGAACAGGGGGCGAACACTGAAGCTTTCTTT
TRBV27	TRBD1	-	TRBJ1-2	CASSFYSSDRNYGYTF	TGTGCCAGCAGTTTCTACTCCTCGGACAGGAACTATGGCTACACCTTC
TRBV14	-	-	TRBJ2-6	CATALSGANVLTF	TGTGCCACCGCGCTCTCTGGGGCCAACGTCCTGACTTTC
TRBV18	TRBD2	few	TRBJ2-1	CASSPPSGSSYNEQFF	TGTGCCAGCTCACCACCTAGCGGGAGCTCCTACAATGAGCAGTTCTTC
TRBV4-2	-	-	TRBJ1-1	CASSPLLDFRGTEAFF	TGTGCCAGCAGCCCGCTTTTGGACTTCCGAGGGACTGAAGCTTTCTTT
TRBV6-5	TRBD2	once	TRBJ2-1	CASSRGLVSPEQFF	TGTGCCAGCAGTCGGGGACTAGTTAGTCCTGAGCAGTTCTTC
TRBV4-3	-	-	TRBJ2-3	CASSRDSRTDTQYF	TGCGCCAGCAGCCGGGACTCCCGCACAGATACGCAGTATTTT
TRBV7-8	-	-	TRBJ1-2	CASSFRDTSYGYTF	TGTGCCAGCAGCTTCCGGGACACCTCCTATGGCTACACCTTC
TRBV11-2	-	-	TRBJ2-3	CASSFSSTDTQYF	TGTGCCAGCAGCTTCAGTAGCACAGATACGCAGTATTTT
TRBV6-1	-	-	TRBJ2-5	CASSLDRTQETQYF	TGTGCCAGCAGCTTAGACAGGACTCAAGAGACCCAGTACTTC
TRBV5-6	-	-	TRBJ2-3	CASSLAAGGTDTQYF	TGTGCCAGCAGCTTGGCGGCAGGGGGCACAGATACGCAGTATTTT
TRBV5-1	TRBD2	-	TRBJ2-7	CASSLLPSGSYEQYF	TGCGCCAGCAGCTTGTTACCTAGCGGGAGTTACGAGCAGTACTTC
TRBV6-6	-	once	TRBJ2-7	CASSPQGVSGEQYF	TGTGCCAGCAGTCCACAGGGAGTATCGGGGGAGCAGTACTTC
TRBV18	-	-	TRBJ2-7	CANSPPADSYEQYF	TGTGCCAACTCACCACCGGCCGACTCCTACGAGCAGTACTTC
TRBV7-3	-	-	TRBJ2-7	CASSLIAGTSYEQYF	TGTGCCAGCAGCTTAATCGCGGGAACCTCCTACGAGCAGTACTTC
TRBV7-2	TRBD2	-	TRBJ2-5	CASSSGLAGFVGVETQYF	TGTGCCAGCAGCTCGGGACTAGCGGGGTTTGTGGGGGTGGAGACCCAGTACTTC
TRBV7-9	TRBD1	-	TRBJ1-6	CASSPIRSGTGRSPLHF	TGTGCCAGCAGCCCTATACGGTCCGGGACAGGGCGTTCACCCCTCCACTTT
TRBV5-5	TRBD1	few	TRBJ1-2	CASSLAPGTGIGLDYGYTF	TGTGCCAGCAGCTTGGCACCCGGGACAGGGATCGGTCTCGACTATGGCTACACCTTC
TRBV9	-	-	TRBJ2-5	CASSVSGTLGRETQYF	TGTGCCAGCAGCGTGTCCGGGACATTAGGTCGGGAGACCCAGTACTTC
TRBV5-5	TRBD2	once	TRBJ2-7	CASSLVAGSSGGPGVQYF	TGTGCCAGCAGCTTGGTAGCTGGGTCTAGCGGGGGCCCTGGGGTGCAGTACTTC
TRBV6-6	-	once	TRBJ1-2	CASSRTLADYGYTF	TGTGCCAGCAGCCGGACACTGGCGGACTATGGCTACACCTTC
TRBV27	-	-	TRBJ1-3	CASSLTGNSGNTIYF	TGTGCCAGCAGCTTGACAGGAAACTCTGGGAACACCATATATTTT
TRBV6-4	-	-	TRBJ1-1	CASSDSGHGRTEAFF	TGTGCCAGCAGTGACTCGGGACACGGACGGACTGAAGCTTTCTTT
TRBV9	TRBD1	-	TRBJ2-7	CASSVGFGTASYEQYF	TGTGCCAGCAGCGTAGGATTTGGGACAGCCTCCTACGAGCAGTACTTC
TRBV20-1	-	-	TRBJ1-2	CSAREGGSSF	TGCAGTGCTAGAGAAGGGGGTAGTTCCTTC
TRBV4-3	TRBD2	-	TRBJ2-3	CASSQGSSGGRADTQYF	TGCGCCAGCAGCCAAGGGAGTAGCGGGGGCCGTGCAGATACGCAGTATTTT
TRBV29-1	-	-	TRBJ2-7	CSVGSGDEQYF	TGCAGCGTTGGTAGCGGCGACGAGCAGTACTTC
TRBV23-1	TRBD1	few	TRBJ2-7	CASSRKRDRSNYEQYF	TGCGCCAGCAGTCGCAAACGGGACAGATCAAACTACGAGCAGTACTTC
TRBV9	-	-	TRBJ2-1	CASSVAEGSSYNEQFF	TGTGCCAGCAGCGTAGCTGAGGGTAGCTCCTACAATGAGCAGTTCTTC
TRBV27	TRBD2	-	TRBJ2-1	CASSPKGLAGGYNEQFF	TGTGCCAGCAGCCCGAAAGGACTAGCGGGGGGCTACAATGAGCAGTTCTTC
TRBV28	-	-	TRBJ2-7	CASRGRVYEQYF	TGTGCCAGCAGAGGGAGAGTCTACGAGCAGTACTTC
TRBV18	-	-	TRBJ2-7	CASSREGRTYEQYF	TGTGCCAGCTCACGCGAGGGCCGGACCTACGAGCAGTACTTC
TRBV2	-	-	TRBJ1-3	CASRYSGNTIYF	TGTGCCAGCAGGTACTCTGGAAACACCATATATTTT
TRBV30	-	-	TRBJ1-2	CAWTGGRYGYTF	TGTGCCTGGACGGGGGGGCGGTATGGCTACACCTTC